Given below is one T cell receptor (beta chain) in context. Antigen: not known. These data come from a study of T cells expressing NK-cell markers. Study as a whole: Source material for TCR beta repertoires consisted of sorted CD3+CD56+NKG2C+, CD3+CD56+NKG2C- and CD3+CD56-NKG2C+ T cells.

Study conclusions and caveats: Researchers report these clonotypes also headed the CD3+CD56-NKG2C+ fraction in a handful of donors. Dominant NKG2C+ clonotypes in roughly 6 donors made up about 1.0-7.5% of CD8+ T cells.

cDNA encoding TCR beta was synthesized via 5'RACE template switching incorporating UMIs. TCRdb reprocessed the 5' RACE reads, keeping one entry per CDR3 protein, no DNA. The listing contains under 200,000 distinct CDR3 sequences. Sequenced sample: blood T cells: a sorted CD56 or NKG2C T cell subset, CD4+ or CD8+ T cells, or bulk PBMC T cells (not recorded which). The receptor's source is a woman aged 18-69 years in good health.

The CDR3 loop is CASSEGWTGGYTF. The genes are TRBV25-1 and TRBJ1-2. Germline-derived CDR1 and CDR2 are MGHDK and SYGVNS. CDR3 size: 13 residues.